This note documents a single T cell receptor (beta chain) sequence. Original analysis: Reference gene primer amplification in the assay estimated nucleated cell counts. Using immunoSEQ multiplex PCR, the repertoire was profiled, and TCRdb retains in-frame clones only, with some absent. The DNA gave D and trimming, while V, J and clone size come from that table. The table lists 95,000 to 100,000 clones, around 84% of them singletons. These data are taken from a study of blood T cell repertoires in COVID-19. Study-level background: From T cells, B-cell-depleted T cells, or PBMCs came the material, which was cDNA or gDNA.

Germline CDR1 MNHEY, CDR2 SVGAGI. The V and J ends lost 2 bases and 7 bases respectively, with 8 bases between them. The CDR3 contains 12 residues. Sequenced: peripheral blood. The TCR sequence derives from a woman aged 70 to 79 with active or convalescent COVID-19. The rearrangement joins TRBV6-5 to TRBJ1-2; D is perhaps TRBD1 (5 bases). CDR3 sequence: CASSYIGAGYTF. CDR3 sequence (DNA): TGTGCCAGCAGTTACATTGGGGCTGGCTACACCTTC.